These T cell receptor beta chains were read from a single sample in a study of T cell repertoires in ileal Crohn's disease. Repertoires were generated with immunoSEQ multiplex PCR, while TCRdb's copy carries only in-frame clones and drops some. Of roughly 5,300 clones in the sample, about 77% were seen once. The sequencing input was ileal tissue. These receptor sequences come from an adult with Crohn's disease. Both conserved end residues are part of each CDR3. Fields, in order: clone size, J gene, D gene, V gene, CDR3 DNA, CDR3 protein. D genes are given only for firm matches. A clone size is listed for some rows: how often the clone was seen (once, few, many), or a class if it is expanded.

>NA|TRBJ2-5|TRBD1|TRBV2
TGTGCCAGCAAGGAAGGCCGGGACAGGGGCGGTGGGTCCCAGTACTTC
CASKEGRDRGGGSQYF
>NA|TRBJ2-3|NA|TRBV7-6
TGTGCCTCACAGGGAACCACAGATACGCAGTATTTT
CASQGTTDTQYF
>few|TRBJ2-1|NA|TRBV7-9
TGTGCCAGCAGCCCGACAACGTCCTACAATGAGCAGTTCTTC
CASSPTTSYNEQFF
>NA|TRBJ2-3|TRBD2|TRBV29-1
TGCAGCGTTGAAGCACCTGGACTAGCGGGGCCGTATACGCAGTATTTT
CSVEAPGLAGPYTQYF
>few|TRBJ2-2|NA|TRBV5-1
TGCGCCAGCGGGGGTTTGGGGACCGGGGAGCTGTTTTTT
CASGGLGTGELFF
>NA|TRBJ2-2|TRBD2|TRBV9
TGTGCCAGCAGCGTAGCGCTAGCGGGGCGCGGCACCGGGGAGCTGTTTTTT
CASSVALAGRGTGELFF
>NA|TRBJ2-5|NA|TRBV30
TGTGCCTGGAGTCCGCAAGAGACCCAGTACTTC
CAWSPQETQYF
>NA|TRBJ1-1|NA|TRBV19
TGTGCCAGTAGTAACAGCTTGAACACTGAAGCTTTCTTT
CASSNSLNTEAFF
>NA|TRBJ1-2|TRBD1|TRBV7-9
TGTGCCAGCAGCTCGTCTGGACAGGGCTATAAAAACTATGGCTACACCTTC
CASSSSGQGYKNYGYTF
>NA|TRBJ1-1|TRBD1|TRBV9
TGTGCCAGCAGCGTAAACAGGGGCACTGAAGCTTTCTTT
CASSVNRGTEAFF
>few|TRBJ1-2|TRBD1|TRBV28
TGTGCCAGCAGTTTCAGGGGGTATCGTTATGGCTACACCTTC
CASSFRGYRYGYTF
>few|TRBJ2-6|TRBD1|TRBV19
TGTGCCAGTAGTGGCGACAGGGCTGGGGCCAACGTCCTGACTTTC
CASSGDRAGANVLTF
>NA|TRBJ2-5|TRBD2|TRBV10-3
TGTGCCATCAGGAGGACTAGCGGGGAAGAGACCCAGTACTTC
CAIRRTSGEETQYF
>NA|TRBJ1-6|NA|TRBV11-2
TGTGCCAGCAGCTCGATCTCCTATAATTCACCCCTCCACTTT
CASSSISYNSPLHF
>NA|TRBJ2-7|TRBD2|TRBV20-1
TGCAGTGCTCGTCGCGGGGGCGAGCAGTACTTC
CSARRGGEQYF
>NA|TRBJ2-5|NA|TRBV5-4
TGTGCCAGCAGCTTGGGCTCTAGCGCTGAAGAGACCCAGTACTTC
CASSLGSSAEETQYF
>NA|TRBJ1-5|NA|TRBV7-9
TGTGCCAGCAGCTTAGGAGGGTATAGCAATCAGCCCCAGCATTTT
CASSLGGYSNQPQHF
>few|TRBJ2-5|TRBD1|TRBV27
TGTGCCAGCAGTTCACAGGGGAAGACCCAGTACTTC
CASSSQGKTQYF
>NA|TRBJ2-2|TRBD1|TRBV10-2
TGCGCCAGCAGACGCGGGACAGGGGGTTACATTCCGCCCACCGGGGAGCTGTTTTTT
CASRRGTGGYIPPTGELFF
>once|TRBJ2-7|TRBD1|TRBV5-6
TGTGCCAGCAGCTGGGACAGGTCCTACGAGCAGTACTTC
CASSWDRSYEQYF
>NA|TRBJ1-1|NA|TRBV5-1
TGCGCCAGCAGCCTAAACCCAACAGGGAACACTGAAGCTTTCTTT
CASSLNPTGNTEAFF
>few|TRBJ2-6|NA|TRBV7-2
TGTGCCAGCAGCTTAGGGCCGGGGCGAGGTGGGGCCAACGTCCTGACTTTC
CASSLGPGRGGANVLTF
>NA|TRBJ1-2|NA|TRBV18
TGTGCCAGCTCACCCGGCGGTGGCTACACCTTC
CASSPGGGYTF
>NA|TRBJ1-2|TRBD1|TRBV6-5
TGTGCCAGCAGGACGGGACAGGGTAACTATGGCTACACCTTC
CASRTGQGNYGYTF
>NA|TRBJ1-1|NA|TRBV7-2
TGTGCCAGCAGCTCCCGGGGGAACACTGAAGCTTTCTTT
CASSSRGNTEAFF
>NA|TRBJ1-3|NA|TRBV9
TGTGCCAGCAGCGTCGACCAAACCGTCTCTGGAAACACCATATATTTT
CASSVDQTVSGNTIYF
>NA|TRBJ1-5|NA|TRBV19
TGTGCCAGTAGTATCTCCGCAGTCAATCAGCCCCAGCATTTT
CASSISAVNQPQHF
>NA|TRBJ2-5|NA|TRBV7-6
TGTGCCAGCAGCCTTCTGGGTATTGAGACCCAGTACTTC
CASSLLGIETQYF
>NA|TRBJ1-1|TRBD1|TRBV2
TGTGCCATAACAGACAGGGGGCGGAGGACTGAAGCTTTCTTT
CAITDRGRRTEAFF
>NA|TRBJ1-1|NA|TRBV7-9
TGTGCCAGCAGCTTATCGGGAACTGAAGCTTTCTTT
CASSLSGTEAFF
>NA|TRBJ1-4|TRBD1|TRBV5-4
TGTGCCAGCAGCTTCAGGGGGAGGGATGAAAAACTGTTTTTT
CASSFRGRDEKLFF
>NA|TRBJ1-5|NA|TRBV11-2
TGTGCCAGCAGCTTAGGAACAGGGAGCGGTATCGGCAATCAGCCCCAGCATTTT
CASSLGTGSGIGNQPQHF
>NA|TRBJ1-2|NA|TRBV19
TGTGCCAGTAGTGAGACGCTTCGCGGCTACACCTTC
CASSETLRGYTF
>NA|TRBJ1-5|NA|TRBV7-9
TGTGCCAGCAGCTTACAGGGAGTCGGAAATCAGCCCCAGCATTTT
CASSLQGVGNQPQHF
>NA|TRBJ1-1|NA|TRBV5-1
TGCGCCAGCAGCGGGAGACAGTGGGCTGAAGCTTTCTTT
CASSGRQWAEAFF
>NA|TRBJ2-7|NA|TRBV19
TGTGCCAGTAGTATTTTCGCGGGGTCCTACGAGCAGTACTTC
CASSIFAGSYEQYF
>NA|TRBJ2-1|NA|TRBV9
TGTGCCAGCAGCGTAGAGGGGGGCTCCTACAATGAGCAGTTCTTC
CASSVEGGSYNEQFF
>NA|TRBJ1-1|NA|TRBV6-5
TGTGCCAGCAGTTACACGGGGCCGAACACTGAAGCTTTCTTT
CASSYTGPNTEAFF
>NA|TRBJ1-5|TRBD1|TRBV28
TGTGCCAGCAGTTCTTCAGGGGGTAGCAATCAGCCCCAGCATTTT
CASSSSGGSNQPQHF
>NA|TRBJ1-1|TRBD1|TRBV7-2
TGTGCCAGCAGCTCCGCCGGGACAGGGAGGAACACTGAAGCTTTCTTT
CASSSAGTGRNTEAFF
>few|TRBJ2-5|NA|TRBV11-3
TGTGCCAGCAGCTTAGACGGGGATAAAGAGACCCAGTACTTC
CASSLDGDKETQYF
>NA|TRBJ1-1|NA|TRBV7-6
TGTGCCAGCAGCTTAGCGTCAGGCACTGAAGCTTTCTTT
CASSLASGTEAFF
>few|TRBJ2-1|NA|TRBV11-3
TGTGCCAGCAGCTTAGGCCCGACTCCCGGCGATGAGCAGTTCTTC
CASSLGPTPGDEQFF
>NA|TRBJ1-6|NA|TRBV4-2
TGTGCCAGCAGCTTGTGGGTTTTAGGTTCACCCCTCCACTTT
CASSLWVLGSPLHF
>few|TRBJ2-6|TRBD1|TRBV7-2
TGTGCCAGCAGCAGGACAGGGTCGAATTCTGGGGCCAACGTCCTGACTTTC
CASSRTGSNSGANVLTF
>NA|TRBJ2-2|NA|TRBV18
TGTGCCAGCTCACCACCCCAAGGGTGGGACACCGGGGAGCTGTTTTTT
CASSPPQGWDTGELFF
>NA|TRBJ1-1|TRBD1|TRBV5-1
TGCGCCAGCAGCTGGGGGGACAGACCCATGAACACTGAAGCTTTCTTT
CASSWGDRPMNTEAFF
>NA|TRBJ1-1|NA|TRBV5-1
TGCGCCAGCAGCTTGGCTACAGCAAAGAACACTGAAGCTTTCTTT
CASSLATAKNTEAFF